The rows below give T cell receptor beta chains drawn from one sample of a study of T-cell memory formation after mild COVID-19. TCRdb re-derived calls from the 5' RACE reads in MiXCR, one entry per CDR3 protein. The top ten clones hold roughly 5.2% of a sample with roughly 130,000 distinct CDR3 sequences, about 17% of them seen once. The material sequenced was PBMCs or a T cell subset sorted from them (not recorded which). The receptors were sampled from a man younger than 30 who had mild COVID-19 (a few samples of this study predate the infection). Cell type and time point are not known. The CDR3 runs from the conserved cysteine through the conserved F or W. The D gene is left open where the match is weak. Size is stated for part of the rows, as once, few or many counts, or as a class when the clone is expanded.

V gene	D gene	CDR3 length	J gene	clone size	CDR3 protein	CDR3 DNA
TRBV5-1	-	14	TRBJ2-6	few	CASTGDSGANVLTF	TGCGCCAGCACGGGGGACTCTGGGGCCAACGTCCTGACTTTC
TRBV12-3/TRBV12-4	-	11	TRBJ1-1	many	CASRLTGEAFF	TGTGCCAGCAGACTTACAGGGGAAGCTTTCTTT
TRBV12-3/TRBV12-4	TRBD1	13	TRBJ1-2	few	CASSVDRVYGYTF	TGTGCCAGCAGCGTCGACAGGGTATATGGCTACACCTTC
TRBV7-3	TRBD2	15	TRBJ2-1	many	CASSPRGTGGSLQFF	TGTGCCAGCAGCCCACGGGGTACGGGGGGGTCTCTGCAGTTCTTC
TRBV12-3/TRBV12-4	TRBD2	12	TRBJ2-1	-	CASTRGGNEQFF	TGTGCCAGCACCCGGGGGGGCAATGAGCAGTTCTTC
TRBV20-1	-	15	TRBJ2-3	few	CSARLGGPGTDTQYF	TGCAGTGCTAGATTAGGGGGGCCAGGCACAGATACGCAGTATTTT
TRBV5-1	-	16	TRBJ2-5	-	CASSRQRPVRGETQYF	TGCGCCAGCAGCAGACAAAGGCCGGTGAGGGGAGAGACCCAGTACTTC
TRBV20-1	-	15	TRBJ2-7	few	CSAARTRGSSYEQYF	TGCAGTGCTGCCCGTACCCGGGGGAGCTCCTACGAGCAGTACTTC
TRBV10-3	TRBD1	15	TRBJ2-1	-	CAISDPTGYSNEQFF	TGTGCCATCAGTGACCCGACAGGGTACAGCAATGAGCAGTTCTTC
TRBV7-3	TRBD1	16	TRBJ2-7	few	CASRLLAGTGYHEQYF	TGTGCCAGCAGGTTACTCGCCGGGACAGGATACCACGAGCAGTACTTC
TRBV20-1	-	15	TRBJ1-5	few	CSALRGAAGNQPQHF	TGCAGTGCCCTCCGGGGGGCTGCGGGCAATCAGCCCCAGCATTTT
TRBV2	TRBD2	15	TRBJ2-5	few	CASSATSGGWETQYF	TGTGCCAGCAGCGCAACTAGCGGGGGCTGGGAGACCCAGTACTTC
TRBV4-2	TRBD2	19	TRBJ2-3	few	CASSSRSGLAGRSTDTQYF	TGTGCCAGCAGCTCCCGCAGCGGGCTAGCGGGGCGAAGCACAGATACGCAGTATTTT
TRBV20-1	TRBD1	14	TRBJ1-1	few	CSANNRGLNTEAFF	TGCAGTGCTAACAACAGGGGTCTGAACACTGAAGCTTTCTTT
TRBV10-3	-	14	TRBJ2-6	-	CACGWEAGANVLTF	TGTGCCTGCGGGTGGGAGGCTGGGGCCAACGTCCTGACTTTC
TRBV4-3	TRBD1	13	TRBJ2-2	-	CASSLTGAGELFF	TGCGCCAGCAGCCTAACAGGGGCCGGGGAGCTGTTTTTT
TRBV5-1	TRBD1	15	TRBJ2-3	-	CASSQTGVTYDTQYF	TGCGCCAGCAGCCAGACAGGGGTGACGTACGATACGCAGTATTTT
TRBV5-4	-	16	TRBJ2-3	few	CASSDGTSASTDTQYF	TGTGCCAGCAGCGATGGGACCTCCGCTAGCACAGATACGCAGTATTTT
TRBV29-1	-	15	TRBJ2-1	many	CSVAGAGAPYNEQFF	TGCAGCGTTGCTGGGGCGGGGGCCCCCTACAATGAGCAGTTCTTC
TRBV6-1	TRBD2	17	TRBJ2-7	few	CASSVLWSLAGTYEQYF	TGTGCCAGCAGTGTCTTATGGTCCCTAGCGGGGACTTACGAGCAGTACTTC
TRBV20-1	TRBD1	13	TRBJ2-5	few	CSATRQGTETQYF	TGCAGTGCTACCCGACAGGGGACAGAGACCCAGTACTTC
TRBV2	-	12	TRBJ2-5	-	CASRAEIETQYF	TGTGCCAGCAGGGCTGAGATCGAGACCCAGTACTTC
TRBV11-2	TRBD2	15	TRBJ2-5	few	CASRPGTSGSGTQYF	TGTGCCAGCAGGCCCGGGACTAGCGGCTCCGGGACCCAGTACTTC
TRBV24-1	TRBD2	16	TRBJ2-3	few	CATSDPGRGDADTQYF	TGTGCCACCAGTGATCCTGGCCGGGGGGATGCAGATACGCAGTATTTT
TRBV5-1	-	14	TRBJ2-2	many	CASRPTGNTGELFF	TGCGCCAGCAGGCCGACAGGGAACACCGGGGAGCTGTTTTTT
TRBV27	-	14	TRBJ2-3	-	CASTLGGAVDTQYF	TGTGCCAGCACCCTGGGGGGGGCCGTAGATACGCAGTATTTT
TRBV7-8	-	13	TRBJ2-3	-	CASSFPRTDTQYF	TGTGCCAGCAGCTTCCCCCGCACAGATACGCAGTATTTT
TRBV6-5	-	12	TRBJ1-6	few	CASSYARSPLHF	TGTGCCAGCAGTTACGCAAGGTCACCCCTCCACTTT
TRBV12-3/TRBV12-4	-	12	TRBJ2-1	few	CASSEAGNEQFF	TGTGCCAGCAGTGAGGCCGGCAATGAGCAGTTCTTC
TRBV20-1	TRBD1	15	TRBJ2-3	many	CSAIPGTGVKDTQYF	TGCAGTGCTATACCCGGGACAGGGGTAAAAGATACGCAGTATTTT
TRBV11-1	-	14	TRBJ2-7	-	CASSSQGGYYEQYF	TGTGCCAGCAGCTCCCAGGGTGGTTACTACGAGCAGTACTTC
TRBV11-2	-	14	TRBJ2-5	few	CASRRTGGGETQYF	TGTGCCAGCAGACGAACAGGTGGAGGGGAGACCCAGTACTTC
TRBV5-1	-	14	TRBJ2-3	-	CASSLFTGPDTQYF	TGCGCCAGCAGCTTGTTCACAGGCCCAGATACGCAGTATTTT
TRBV4-3	TRBD1	15	TRBJ2-3	-	CASSHQGQGTDTQYF	TGCGCCAGCAGCCACCAAGGACAGGGCACAGATACGCAGTATTTT
TRBV29-1	-	12	TRBJ1-4	once	CSVELLNEKLFF	TGCAGCGTTGAGTTACTTAATGAAAAACTGTTTTTT
TRBV6-2/TRBV6-3	-	13	TRBJ1-1	-	CASRLRGAAEAFF	TGTGCCAGCAGGCTCCGGGGGGCCGCTGAAGCTTTCTTT
TRBV4-3	-	8	TRBJ2-4	many	CAENIQYF	TGCGCCGAAAACATTCAGTACTTC
TRBV4-2	-	15	TRBJ2-3	-	CASSQVPASTDTQYF	TGTGCCAGCAGCCAAGTCCCCGCGAGCACAGATACGCAGTATTTT
TRBV6-6	TRBD1	14	TRBJ1-1	few	CASSRGTVNTEAFF	TGTGCCAGCAGTCGTGGGACAGTGAACACTGAAGCTTTCTTT
TRBV7-2	TRBD1	13	TRBJ1-4	few	CASSPGQGGKLFF	TGTGCCAGCAGCCCAGGACAGGGGGGAAAACTGTTTTTT
TRBV7-2	TRBD2	18	TRBJ2-2	few	CASSPMGLAGGRSGELFF	TGTGCCAGCAGCCCCATGGGACTAGCGGGGGGGCGGTCCGGGGAGCTGTTTTTT
TRBV14	-	15	TRBJ2-7	few	CASSQDFDRRYEQYF	TGTGCCAGCAGCCAAGACTTCGACAGGAGATACGAGCAGTACTTC
TRBV5-6	-	15	TRBJ1-3	few	CASSQVGLRGNTIYF	TGTGCCAGCAGTCAAGTGGGACTCAGGGGAAACACCATATATTTT
TRBV3-1	-	13	TRBJ2-7	-	CASSLLDTYEQYF	TGTGCCAGCAGCCTCCTAGATACCTACGAGCAGTACTTC
TRBV4-1	TRBD1	16	TRBJ1-5	-	CASSRRRDRGGQPQHF	TGCGCCAGCAGCCGGAGGAGAGACAGGGGAGGGCAGCCCCAGCATTTT
TRBV6-5	TRBD1	16	TRBJ1-6	-	CASSYSAGQGHSPLHF	TGTGCCAGCAGTTACTCGGCGGGACAGGGGCATTCACCCCTCCACTTT
TRBV4-2	-	14	TRBJ1-2	-	CASSQGPAGDGYTF	TGTGCCAGCAGCCAAGGGCCTGCGGGGGATGGCTACACCTTC
TRBV6-5	-	12	TRBJ2-5	-	CASGDSPGVQYF	TGTGCCAGCGGTGACTCCCCCGGGGTCCAGTACTTC
TRBV6-2/TRBV6-3	-	11	TRBJ2-7	-	CDSSSSYEQYF	TGTGACAGCAGTTCCAGCTACGAGCAGTACTTC
TRBV7-7	TRBD1	15	TRBJ2-5	few	CASSFNRGTGETQYF	TGTGCCAGCAGCTTTAACAGGGGGACGGGAGAGACCCAGTACTTC
TRBV10-3	TRBD1	12	TRBJ1-1	few	CAIGTGDTEAFF	TGTGCCATCGGGACAGGGGACACTGAAGCTTTCTTT
TRBV20-1	-	13	TRBJ1-2	few	CSALEGQTSGYTF	TGCAGTGCCTTAGAAGGACAGACTTCTGGCTACACCTTC
TRBV12-3/TRBV12-4	TRBD1	13	TRBJ2-7	-	CASTRTGGYEQYF	TGTGCCAGCACCCGGACAGGGGGCTACGAGCAGTACTTC
TRBV5-1	TRBD1	16	TRBJ1-3	-	CASSGWTGGSGNTIYF	TGCGCCAGCAGCGGGTGGACAGGGGGCTCTGGAAACACCATATATTTT
TRBV7-3	-	14	TRBJ1-1	once	CASSLQFGDTEAFF	TGTGCCAGCAGCTTACAGTTTGGGGACACTGAAGCTTTCTTT
TRBV6-1	TRBD1	14	TRBJ1-4	-	CASGRGLFNEKLFF	TGTGCCAGCGGGAGGGGGCTCTTTAATGAAAAACTGTTTTTT
TRBV15	-	12	TRBJ2-5	many	CATRRGGETQYF	TGTGCCACTAGGAGGGGTGGGGAGACCCAGTACTTC
TRBV7-2	-	17	TRBJ2-3	few	CASSLQGGPGKTDTQYF	TGTGCCAGCAGCTTACAAGGAGGGCCGGGAAAAACAGATACGCAGTATTTT